Ten or more counts support the clone carrying this TCR beta chain. Its antigen is currently unknown. This sample was taken from a study of T-cell reconstitution after alpha-beta-depleted transplantation in children. Molecular barcoding with unique molecular identifiers was used for the TCRbeta library. TCRdb redid the calling of the PCR reads with MiXCR, one entry per CDR3 protein. The data show fewer than 350,000 distinct CDR3 sequences, approximately 10% seen once. Findings of the study overall: Roughly two months post-transplant, alpha-beta T cells reportedly originated from several hundred graft clones that had expanded.

CDR1 is SQVTM, CDR2 ANQGSEA, per germline. V trimming: 6 bases; J trimming: 4 bases; junction bases outside the gene matches: 8. The CDR3 covers 14 residues. This sequence originates from a male patient between 2 and 9 years old who had a stem cell transplant for chronic granulomatous disease, so the T cells may come from the graft donor. The V call is TRBV29-1, the J call TRBJ2-5, with TRBD2 identical over 10 bases. The starting material was peripheral blood, obtained 180 days after TCRalphabeta/CD19-depleted stem cell transplant. The CDR3: CSVSGTSVPETQYF. In nucleotides, the CDR3 is TGCAGCGTGTCTGGGACTAGCGTCCCAGAGACCCAGTACTTC.